Included here is one T cell receptor beta chain sequence, with context. Data came from immunoSEQ multiplex PCR; TCRdb stores just in-frame clones and leaves some out. The sample includes hundreds of thousands of clones, roughly nine tenths of them seen just once. This sample was taken from a study of blood T cell repertoires in COVID-19. Looking at the study overall: Donors in the United States, Italy and Spain gave samples during acute or convalescent COVID-19.

V lost 2 bases and J 2 bases, leaving 10 bases between the germline ends. The CDR3 contains 14 residues. Germline CDR1 and CDR2: SEHNR and FQNEAQ (reference sequence). The gene calls are TRBV7-9 and TRBJ2-7, with D hard to call. The origin of this receptor is a man in his sixties who had recovered from COVID-19. The sample taken for sequencing was peripheral blood. DNA of the CDR3: TGTGCCAGCAGCTTAATGCTAGGCCCCTACGAGCAGTACTTC. Its protein is CASSLMLGPYEQYF.